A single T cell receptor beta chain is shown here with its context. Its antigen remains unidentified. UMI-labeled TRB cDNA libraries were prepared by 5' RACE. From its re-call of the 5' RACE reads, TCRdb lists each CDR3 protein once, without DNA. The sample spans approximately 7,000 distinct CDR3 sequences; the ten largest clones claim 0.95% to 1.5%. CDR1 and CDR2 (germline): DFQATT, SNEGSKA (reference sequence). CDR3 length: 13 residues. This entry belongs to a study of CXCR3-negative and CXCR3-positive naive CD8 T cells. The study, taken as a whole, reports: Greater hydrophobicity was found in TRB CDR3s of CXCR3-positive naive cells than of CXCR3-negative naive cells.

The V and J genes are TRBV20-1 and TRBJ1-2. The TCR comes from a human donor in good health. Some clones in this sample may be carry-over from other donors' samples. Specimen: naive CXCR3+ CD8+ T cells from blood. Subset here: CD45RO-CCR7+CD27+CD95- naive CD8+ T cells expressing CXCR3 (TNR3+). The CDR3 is CSARDPSPSGYTF.